The 28 T cell receptor beta chains given below trace back to one sample, sequenced in a study of T cell responses to AZD1222 COVID-19 vaccine. Sequencing was performed with immunoSEQ multiplex PCR; in TCRdb, only in-frame clones are kept and a portion is missing. The sample lists about 130,000 clones; 80% to 95% were seen once. Here the sequenced sample was peripheral blood, taken on day 0 of AZD1222 vaccination. The receptors come from an adult in good health.

This chain links TRBV18 with TRBJ2-5; D may be TRBD2 (6 bases). V lost 0 bases to trimming and J lost 5 bases, with 13 bases between them. Germline loops: CDR1 KGHSH, CDR2 LQKENI. CDR3 length equals 15 residues. The CDR3 DNA reads TGTGCCAGCTCACCACCGTTCGGAGGGAGGGAGACCCAGTACTTC. Protein product: CASSPPFGGRETQYF.

The chain links TRBV7-6 to TRBJ2-3; D is possibly TRBD1 or TRBD2 (5 bases each). CDR1 SGHVS and CDR2 FNYEAQ come from the germline V gene. The CDR3 totals 16 residues. Trimming took 5 bases from V and 6 from J, leaving 21 bases between them. CDR3 in amino acids: CASSPSDYRILDTQYF. The CDR3, as DNA: TGTGCCAGCAGCCCCTCCGACTACAGGATTTTGGATACGCAGTATTTT.

This chain joins TRBV30 and TRBJ1-1; TRBD1 matches at 9 bases. Germline values: CDR1 GTSNPN, CDR2 SVGIG (reference sequence). Trimming took 3 bases from V and 5 from J; bases not matched to a gene: 7. The CDR3 runs 14 residues. The CDR3 sequence: CAWRHRGRGTEAFF. DNA for the CDR3: TGTGCCTGGAGGCACAGGGGGCGAGGTACTGAAGCTTTCTTT.

The J gene is TRBJ1-5, the V gene TRBV7-2, with TRBD1 as a possible D gene (6 bases). V was trimmed by 1 base and J by 1 base, leaving 8 bases between them. The CDR3 length is 15 residues. CDR1 SGHTA and CDR2 FQGNSA come from the germline V gene. The CDR3 is CASSLGTGSNQPQHF. CDR3 nucleotides: TGTGCCAGCAGCTTAGGTACAGGGAGCAATCAGCCCCAGCATTTT.

This chain links TRBV9 with TRBJ1-6; D may be TRBD1 (5 bases). The V gene's germline CDR1 is SGDLS and CDR2 YYNGEE. Trimming left V 3 bases short and J 14 bases short, with 18 bases between. The CDR3 covers 14 residues. CDR3 in DNA: TGTGCCAGCAGCGCCGGGACGTCAGAAATTGCCCTCCACTTT. Its protein product is CASSAGTSEIALHF.

V usage is TRBV6-5 and J usage is TRBJ2-7; unclear D gene. This CDR3 has 11 amino acids. Germline V CDR1 and CDR2: MNHEY, SVGAGI. The V end lost 7 bases, the J end lost 5 bases, and 9 bases lay between the germline ends. In DNA, the CDR3 is TGTGCCAGCATCTTGGCAAACGAGCAGTACTTC. It yields the protein CASILANEQYF.

V is TRBV29-1 and J is TRBJ2-2; D possibly corresponds to TRBD2 (6 bases). The CDR3 covers 11 residues. Germline CDR1 reads SQVTM; CDR2 reads ANQGSEA. V was trimmed by 8 bases and J by 6 bases, leaving 10 bases between them. In nucleotides, the CDR3 is TGCAGCTGCGGGGTCGCCGGGGAGCTGTTTTTT. This gives the protein CSCGVAGELFF.

V usage is TRBV2 and J usage is TRBJ1-1; tentatively, D is TRBD1 (6 bases). The CDR3 loop spans 14 amino acids. Germline CDR1 SNHLY, CDR2 FYNNEI. The germline V and J ends were trimmed by 6 bases and 4 bases, with 15 bases remaining between them. This chain's CDR3 is CASRQGTAVTEAFF. CDR3 nucleotides: TGTGCCAGCAGACAGGGTACGGCGGTCACTGAAGCTTTCTTT.

The CDR3 DNA reads TGTGCCAGCAGAGAATACAAGTTTGGACAGGGGAGGGCAGATACGCAGTATTTT. Amino acids: CASREYKFGQGRADTQYF. The chain couples TRBV6-1 to TRBJ2-3; 9 bases fit TRBD1. Germline-derived CDR1 and CDR2 are MNHNS and SASEGT. The CDR3 runs to 18 residues. The V segment lost 6 bases and the J segment 4 bases; nucleotides outside the gene matches: 17.

The CDR3 reads CASSVGQANSPLHF. CDR3 DNA sequence: TGCGCCAGCAGCGTGGGACAGGCAAATTCACCCCTCCACTTT. This chain uses TRBV5-1 with TRBJ1-6; 8 nucleotides align to TRBD1. This CDR3 is built from 14 residues. V was pared by 4 bases and J by 7 bases, with 4 bases of the junction left unmatched. Germline CDR1 and CDR2: SGHRS and YFSETQ.

The chain is built from TRBV6-6 and TRBJ2-1; 10 bases map to TRBD2. The CDR3 spans 16 residues. V shed 2 bases and J 10 bases; nucleotides not matched to a gene: 11. CDR1 MNHNY and CDR2 SVGAGI come from the germline V gene (reference sequence). The CDR3 here is CASSYPTSGPPKEQFF. CDR3 in DNA: TGTGCCAGCAGTTACCCGACTAGCGGGCCCCCTAAGGAGCAGTTCTTC.

The chain carries TRBV19 and TRBJ1-2; D not resolved. Germline-derived CDR1 and CDR2 are LNHDA and SQIVND (reference sequence). V lost 7 bases, J lost 3 bases, and 12 bases lay in between. The CDR3 runs 13 residues. CDR3 sequence reads: CASKRAEHYGYTF. The CDR3, as DNA: TGTGCCAGTAAAAGGGCAGAACACTATGGCTACACCTTC. The variable domain in full, completed from reference TRBV19 and TRBJ1-2, reads DGGITQSPKYLFRKEGQNVTLSCEQNLNHDAMYWYRQDPGQGLRLIYYSQIVNDFQKGDIAEGYSVSREKKESFPLTVTSAQKNPTAFYLCASKRAEHYGYTFGSGTRLTVV.

The chain is built from TRBV28 and TRBJ1-2; D perhaps matches TRBD1 (5 bases). V was clipped by 3 bases and J by 6 bases, with 11 bases between them. Germline V CDR1 and CDR2: MDHEN, SYDVKM. The length of the CDR3 is 13 residues. CDR3 sequence reads: CASSFPGNHGYTF. As DNA, the CDR3 is TGTGCCAGCAGTTTCCCAGGGAACCATGGCTACACCTTC.

The chain joins TRBV29-1 to TRBJ2-6, with D possibly matching TRBD1 (6 bases). In germline, CDR1 is SQVTM, CDR2 ANQGSEA. V was trimmed by 6 bases and J by 0 bases, leaving 12 bases between them. There are 15 residues in the CDR3. CDR3: CSVPGHNSGANVLTF. The CDR3 nucleotides read TGCAGCGTGCCGGGACACAACTCTGGGGCCAACGTCCTGACTTTC.

This clone was observed once. The rearrangement uses TRBV3-1 (or the pseudogene TRBV3-2) and TRBJ1-5; D is uncertain. This CDR3 has 15 amino acids. Between the trimmed V and J ends, which lost 0 bases and 4 bases, there was a span of 10 bases. Germline CDR1 reads LGHDT; CDR2 reads YNNKEL (reference sequence). This CDR3 is CASSQDARANQPQHF. As DNA, the CDR3 is TGTGCCAGCAGCCAAGATGCCCGGGCGAATCAGCCCCAGCATTTT.

This clone was observed once. The V call is TRBV24-1, the J call TRBJ1-1; D is unclear. Germline CDR1 and CDR2: KGHDR and SFDVKD. Trimming left V 4 bases short and J 7 bases short, with 9 bases between. The CDR3 totals 12 residues. This CDR3 reads CATSDPGREAFF. The CDR3 DNA reads as TGTGCCACCAGTGACCCCGGCCGTGAAGCTTTCTTT.

The gene calls are TRBV4-3 and TRBJ2-1, with a tentative D call TRBD2 (5 bases). The CDR3 is 15 amino acids. Trimming stripped 1 base from V and 3 bases from J, with 10 bases between. CDR1 and CDR2 from the germline V gene are LGHNA and YSLEER. The CDR3 spells CASSQGVSVYNEQFF. The DNA of the CDR3 is TGCGCCAGCAGCCAAGGTGTTAGCGTCTACAATGAGCAGTTCTTC.

The chain joins TRBV21-1 to TRBJ1-1; the D call in the table, TRBD1, was not verified against the DNA. TRBV21-1 constitutes a pseudogene. This CDR3 is 16 amino acids long. For the CDR3, the DNA is TGTGCCAGCAGCTCACGACAGGGGGCAAGAAACACTGAAGCTTTCTTT. Protein: CASSSRQGARNTEAFF.

The chain recombines TRBV29-1 with TRBJ2-1; TRBD1 or TRBD2 may be the D gene (5 bases each). Germline CDR1 is SQVTM and CDR2 is ANQGSEA. The CDR3 extends over 12 amino acids. With 3 bases removed from V and 8 bases from J, the gap between germline ends came to 11 bases. The CDR3 spells CSVEPGQDEQFF. CDR3 DNA sequence: TGCAGCGTTGAGCCGGGGCAGGATGAGCAGTTCTTC.

This clone has a single count. The chain recombines TRBV6-6 with TRBJ2-1; 7 bases map to TRBD1. The CDR3 sequence is 14 residues long. The germline V gene encodes CDR1 MNHNY and CDR2 SVGAGI (reference sequence). V shed 5 bases, J shed 8 bases, and the junction held 9 bases outside the gene matches. CDR3 sequence reads: CASSLREGGDEQFF. The CDR3 region has the DNA TGTGCCAGCAGTCTCCGGGAAGGGGGCGATGAGCAGTTCTTC.

J is TRBJ2-7 and V is TRBV19, with a tentative D call TRBD1 (6 bases). Germline CDR1 is LNHDA and CDR2 is SQIVND (reference sequence). The germline V and J ends were trimmed by 3 bases and 1 base, with 10 bases remaining between them. The CDR3 is made up of 14 amino acids. The CDR3 region has the DNA TGTGCCAGTAGTATGGGGCAGGGGTCCTACGAGCAGTACTTC. This encodes CASSMGQGSYEQYF.

J is TRBJ2-7 and V is TRBV4-2, with 7 positions matching TRBD2. The V and J ends lost 0 bases and 0 bases, in that order; junction bases with no gene match: 5. The CDR3 loop spans 16 amino acids. CDR1 and CDR2 (germline): LGHNA, YNFKEQ. CDR3 sequence reads: CASSQDLGEGSYEQYF. Written as DNA, the CDR3 is TGTGCCAGCAGCCAAGATCTCGGGGAGGGCTCCTACGAGCAGTACTTC.

This clone was seen a single time. This chain uses TRBV19 with TRBJ2-2, with D uncertain. Trimming took off 1 base at V and 4 bases at J, with 10 bases between the two ends. CDR3 length equals 15 residues. The germline V gene encodes CDR1 LNHDA and CDR2 SQIVND (reference sequence). The DNA for the CDR3 is TGTGCCAGTAGTATAGTATCCGTTAGCACCGGGGAGCTGTTTTTT. Amino acids: CASSIVSVSTGELFF. Drawing the rest from reference TRBV19 and TRBJ2-2, the complete variable domain is DGGITQSPKYLFRKEGQNVTLSCEQNLNHDAMYWYRQDPGQGLRLIYYSQIVNDFQKGDIAEGYSVSREKKESFPLTVTSAQKNPTAFYLCASSIVSVSTGELFFGEGSRLTVL.

The V gene is TRBV27, the J gene TRBJ2-3; TRBD2 aligns across 7 bases. Per germline, CDR1 MNHEY and CDR2 SMNVEV (reference sequence). This CDR3 has 15 amino acids. After removal of 4 bases from V and 0 bases from J, the junction contained 4 bases not matched to a gene. The CDR3 region has the DNA TGTGCCAGCAGTTCCGGGGGGTTCAGCACAGATACGCAGTATTTT. Protein sequence: CASSSGGFSTDTQYF.

The chain carries TRBV6-5 and TRBJ1-2; D might be TRBD1 (6 bases). This CDR3 has 15 amino acids. Germline V gene lookup returns CDR1 MNHEY and CDR2 SVGAGI. Deletions cut 5 bases from V and 4 bases from J, with 17 bases between. The CDR3 region has the DNA TGTGCCAGCAGTCCAGGGACACCCCTACTCTATGGCTACACCTTC. The encoded protein is CASSPGTPLLYGYTF.

This clone was detected only once. This chain connects TRBV14 to TRBJ1-6, with TRBD1 matching over 8 bases. The CDR3 contains 14 residues. With V trimmed by 3 bases and J by 10 bases, 5 bases remained unmatched. Germline values: CDR1 SGHDN, CDR2 FVKESK. CDR3 in DNA: TGTGCCAGCAGCCACAACAGGGGGAGCTCACCCCTCCACTTT. It yields the protein CASSHNRGSSPLHF. The full variable domain, with the rest looked up from reference TRBV14 and TRBJ1-6, is EAGVTQFPSHSVIEKGQTVTLRCDPISGHDNLYWYRRVMGKEIKFLLHFVKESKQDESGMPNNRFLAERTGGTYSTLKVQPAELEDSGVYFCASSHNRGSSPLHFGNGTRLTVT.

The chain is built from TRBV9 and TRBJ2-1; D is unclear. The V end lost 4 bases, the J end lost 3 bases, and 5 bases lay between the germline ends. Germline-derived CDR1 and CDR2 are SGDLS and YYNGEE. CDR3 length: 12 amino acids. CDR3 in DNA: TGTGCCAGCAGCAGGGACTACAATGAGCAGTTCTTC. Its protein is CASSRDYNEQFF.

Comments on this clone: The sample has other DNA sequences that encode this CDR3 too. The chain links TRBV18 to TRBJ2-1; 12 nucleotides agree with TRBD2. V lost 3 bases to trimming and J lost 5 bases; unmatched junction nucleotides: 2. Germline assignment: CDR1 KGHSH and CDR2 LQKENI. The length of the CDR3 is 15 residues. Here the CDR3 DNA reads TGTGCCAGCTCACCGGGACTAGCGGGCGACAATGAGCAGTTCTTC. Amino acid sequence: CASSPGLAGDNEQFF.